These 3 T cell receptor beta chains were sequenced from one sample in a study of cytomegalovirus exposure and HLA in healthy donors. The repertoire was sequenced with immunoSEQ multiplex PCR; TCRdb's copy has only in-frame clones and lacks some. The sample lists 100,000 to 150,000 clones, roughly nine tenths occurring once. The specimen was PBMCs. These receptors were collected from a woman aged 18-29 years in good health and CMV-seronegative.

The chain couples TRBV2 to TRBJ1-4, with TRBD1 matching 8 bases. CDR1 and CDR2 from the germline V gene are SNHLY and FYNNEI. Trimming took 6 bases from V and 10 from J; bases not matched to a gene: 4. The CDR3 sequence is 12 residues long. The CDR3 loop is CASRSTGGKLFF. The CDR3 DNA reads TGTGCCAGCAGGTCCACAGGGGGAAAACTGTTTTTT.

The rearrangement joins TRBV19 to TRBJ1-1, with D unclear. This CDR3 has 14 amino acids. V lost 6 bases and J 2 bases, leaving 13 bases between the germline ends. Per the germline V gene, CDR1 is LNHDA and CDR2 is SQIVND (reference sequence). CDR3 nucleotides: TGTGCCAGTAGACCTCCTACAGTCAACACTGAAGCTTTCTTT. Amino acids: CASRPPTVNTEAFF.

The count of this clone is one. The chain combines TRBV5-6 with TRBJ1-1; TRBD1 aligns across 8 bases. Germline V gene sequence: CDR1 SGHDT, CDR2 YYEEEE. V lost 2 bases, J lost 4 bases, and 7 bases stayed unmatched. The CDR3 length is 15 residues. CDR3 sequence (DNA): TGTGCCAGCAGCTTCGACAGGGGACCTGGCACTGAAGCTTTCTTT. Protein sequence: CASSFDRGPGTEAFF.